Following are 13 T cell receptor beta chains from one sample sequenced in a study of response to subunit inactivated influenza vaccine. MiXCR, applied by TCRdb to the RT-PCR reads, yields one record per CDR3 protein. In the table there are approximately 310,000 distinct CDR3 sequences, 21% of which are singletons. The sample here was PBMCs from blood, taken approximately 20 months after vaccination. The source of these receptors is a man between 50 and 70 years old who received an inactivated influenza vaccine.

This clonotype was recorded a few times. The chain couples TRBV5-5 to TRBJ1-2; TRBD1 matches at 7 bases. The CDR3 extends over 13 amino acids. The V gene's germline CDR1 is SGHKS and CDR2 YYEKEE (reference sequence). V lost 0 bases to trimming and J lost 6 bases; unmatched junction nucleotides: 2. The CDR3 coding sequence is TGTGCCAGCAGCTTGGACAGGGGAGATGGCTACACCTTC. Protein product: CASSLDRGDGYTF.

The genes are TRBV19 and TRBJ1-5; D unresolved. This CDR3 region has 13 residues. Trimming removed 4 bases from V and 6 bases from J, with 10 bases in between. CDR1 is LNHDA, CDR2 SQIVND, per germline (reference sequence). CDR3: CASSTDPGQPQHF. Written as DNA, the CDR3 is TGTGCCAGTAGTACCGATCCGGGTCAGCCCCAGCATTTT.

Written as DNA, the CDR3 is TGCAGTGCTAGAGCTGACGGATACACTGAAGCTTTCTTT. The encoded protein is CSARADGYTEAFF. V and J are TRBV20-1 and TRBJ1-1; D gene unclear. V lost 1 base, J lost 3 bases, and 9 bases lay in between. The CDR3 length is 13 residues. In germline, CDR1 is DFQATT, CDR2 SNEGSKA (reference sequence).

CDR3 loop: CASSTWDRPYNEQFF. CDR3 nucleotide sequence: TGTGCCAGCAGCACCTGGGACAGGCCCTACAATGAGCAGTTCTTC. The V call is TRBV9, the J call TRBJ2-1; TRBD1 aligns across 8 bases. The CDR3 is 15 residues long. The germline V gene encodes CDR1 SGDLS and CDR2 YYNGEE. V lost 4 bases to trimming and J lost 2 bases; unmatched junction nucleotides: 5.

In nucleotides, the CDR3 is TGTGCCAGCAGCTCCACGACAGGGCGCCGTGGCTACACCTTC. Its translation is CASSSTTGRRGYTF. The chain carries TRBV7-9 and TRBJ1-2; 7 bases are shared with TRBD1. CDR1 and CDR2 from the germline V gene are SEHNR and FQNEAQ (reference sequence). The CDR3 runs to 14 residues. The J segment lost 7 bases and the V segment lost 4 bases, leaving 9 bases of the junction unmatched.

The table lists this clonotype with many counts. This CDR3 reads CASSLKGYSNQPQHF. CDR3 coding DNA: TGTGCCAGCAGCTTAAAAGGGTATAGCAATCAGCCCCAGCATTTT. V usage is TRBV7-8 and J usage is TRBJ1-5; the D is unclear. The CDR3 contains 15 residues. Germline-derived CDR1 and CDR2 are SGHVS and FQNEAQ. The germline V and J ends were trimmed by 2 bases and 0 bases, with 8 bases remaining between them.

V and J are TRBV28 and TRBJ1-4; D is perhaps TRBD1 (5 bases). Germline assignment: CDR1 MDHEN and CDR2 SYDVKM. This CDR3 is 14 amino acids long. V was cut by 3 bases and J by 10 bases, with 15 bases left in between. DNA of the CDR3: TGTGCCAGCAGTTTCCGGGGGGAGGGGAGAAAACTGTTTTTT. Protein product: CASSFRGEGRKLFF.

The chain has TRBV7-3 and TRBJ1-5; TRBD1 matches at 8 bases. V was clipped by 5 bases and J by 2 bases; unmatched bases: 5. Germline-derived CDR1 and CDR2 are SGHTA and FQGTGA. The CDR3 totals 15 residues. CDR3 sequence: CASSPQGGGNQPQHF. CDR3 sequence (DNA): TGTGCCAGCAGCCCACAGGGGGGTGGCAATCAGCCCCAGCATTTT.

This chain joins TRBV7-9 and TRBJ2-5; the D gene is possibly TRBD2 (6 bases). The ends were cut back, 1 base at V and 4 bases at J, with 10 bases in the middle. This CDR3 contains 14 residues. Germline V gene lookup returns CDR1 SEHNR and CDR2 FQNEAQ (reference sequence). CDR3 loop: CASSLVASAETQYF. Written as DNA, the CDR3 is TGTGCCAGCAGCTTAGTTGCTAGCGCAGAGACCCAGTACTTC.

This clonotype was observed a handful of times. The chain uses TRBV24-1 and TRBJ2-3, with 13 bases that match TRBD2. The CDR3 extends over 16 amino acids. Per the germline V gene, CDR1 is KGHDR and CDR2 is SFDVKD. The junction had 8 bases not matched to a gene; V was cut back by 4 bases and J by 8 bases. The CDR3 protein is CATSDNGLAGVGTQYF. The CDR3 nucleotides are TGTGCCACCAGTGACAACGGACTAGCGGGAGTCGGTACGCAGTATTTT.

In this sample, this clonotype turned up a few times. This chain connects TRBV7-9 to TRBJ2-5; D possibly corresponds to TRBD1 (5 bases). Trimming cost V 4 bases and J 5 bases, with 17 bases left between them. This CDR3 contains 15 residues. The germline V gene encodes CDR1 SEHNR and CDR2 FQNEAQ (reference sequence). CDR3: CASSSGSRYRETQYF. CDR3 nucleotides: TGTGCCAGCAGCTCAGGCAGTAGGTACAGGGAGACCCAGTACTTC.

This clonotype was seen more than once but under ten times. CDR3 nucleotides: TGTGCCAGCTCACTAAGGACAGGGATTGATCAGCCCCAGCATTTT. Amino acids: CASSLRTGIDQPQHF. The V and J genes are TRBV18 and TRBJ1-5, with TRBD1 identical over 8 bases. The germline V gene encodes CDR1 KGHSH and CDR2 LQKENI. J gave up 5 bases and V 4 bases, and 7 bases lay outside the gene matches. The CDR3 sequence is 15 residues long.

This clonotype was detected many times. The chain is built from TRBV18 and TRBJ1-6, with D possibly being TRBD1 (6 bases). Trimming pared 3 bases from V and 13 bases from J, leaving 16 bases between. The germline CDR1 and CDR2 sequences are KGHSH and LQKENI. The CDR3 has 14 amino acids. The CDR3 protein is CASSPAGGGHPLHF. Here the CDR3 DNA reads TGTGCCAGCTCACCGGCAGGTGGGGGACACCCCCTCCACTTT.